This TCR beta chain was captured in a study of chemoradiotherapy in HPV16-positive cancers. About the study: Functional T-cell assays on a couple of HPV16-positive patients' cells defined candidate HPV-specific clones and common TCR motifs.

Study-level points and caveats: Non-HPV-specific T cells did not expand in tumors during treatment, whereas candidate HPV-specific clones and E7-related motifs did. The functional HPV-specific definition rests on just two HPV16-positive patients.

Repeated repertoire sampling spanned the course of chemoradiotherapy. Produced via immunoSEQ multiplex PCR; TCRdb's table is partial and in-frame only. The table has under 85,000 clones, about 88% seen once. CDR1 is SGHRS and CDR2 is YFSETQ in the germline V gene. This CDR3 contains 16 residues. V shed 0 bases and J shed 4 bases, with 15 bases lying between them. This clone has just one count. The antigen is undetermined. This rearrangement joins TRBV5-1 to TRBJ2-3, with unresolved D. The receptor was derived from a human donor with HPV-associated anogenital cancer. Sequencing used blood, obtained from a patient who underwent chemoradiotherapy. The CDR3 DNA reads as TGCGCCAGCAGCTTGGAGGTTATGGTTTCGGCAGATACGCAGTATTTT. Encoded protein: CASSLEVMVSADTQYF. Full variable domain (remainder filled in from reference TRBV5-1 and TRBJ2-3): KAGVTQTPRYLIKTRGQQVTLSCSPISGHRSVSWYQQTPGQGLQFLFEYFSETQRNKGNFPGRFSGRQFSNSRSEMNVSTLELGDSALYLCASSLEVMVSADTQYFGPGTRLTVL.